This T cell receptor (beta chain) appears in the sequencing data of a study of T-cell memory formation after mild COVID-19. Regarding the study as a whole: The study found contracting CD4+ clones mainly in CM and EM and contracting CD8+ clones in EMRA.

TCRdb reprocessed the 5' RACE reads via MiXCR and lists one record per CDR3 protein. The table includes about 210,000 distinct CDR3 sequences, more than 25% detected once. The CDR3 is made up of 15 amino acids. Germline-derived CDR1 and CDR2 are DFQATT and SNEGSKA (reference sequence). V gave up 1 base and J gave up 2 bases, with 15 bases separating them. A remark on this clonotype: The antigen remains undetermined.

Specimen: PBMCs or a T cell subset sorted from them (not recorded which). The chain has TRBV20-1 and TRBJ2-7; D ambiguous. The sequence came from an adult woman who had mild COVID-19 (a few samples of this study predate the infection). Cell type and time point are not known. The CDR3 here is CSARVISASAYEQYF. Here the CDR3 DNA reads TGCAGTGCTAGAGTTATCTCGGCTTCTGCCTACGAGCAGTACTTC.